A single sample gave rise to the 23 T cell receptor beta chains below, sequenced in a study of blood T cell repertoires in COVID-19. Clones were read by immunoSEQ multiplex PCR, and TCRdb kept only the in-frame ones, dropping some. The sample lists 470,000 or so clones; roughly 89% were seen once. Sequencing was done on a sample of peripheral blood. These receptors all stem from a woman aged 25 to 39 with acute or convalescent COVID-19.

This clone has a single count. The CDR3, as DNA: TGTGCCAGCAGCTTATATGCGGCTTACAATGAGCAGTTCTTC. Protein sequence: CASSLYAAYNEQFF. The V call is TRBV13, the J call TRBJ2-1, with D hard to call. CDR1 and CDR2 from the germline V gene are PRHDT and FYEKMQ (reference sequence). This CDR3 spans 14 amino acids. V was trimmed by 2 bases and J by 4 bases, leaving 9 bases between them.

The CDR3 DNA sequence: TGCGCCAGCAGTCAATCTGCTAGCGGGGACAACAATGAGCAGTTCTTC. Encoded protein: CASSQSASGDNNEQFF. The rearrangement uses TRBV23-1 and TRBJ2-1; 9 bases line up with TRBD2. TRBV23-1 is an ORF, and what it does is uncertain. V lost 0 bases and J lost 5; bases outside the gene matches: 5. The CDR3 contains 16 residues.

J is TRBJ2-3 and V is TRBV5-1; 7 bases match TRBD1. The CDR3 extends over 16 amino acids. V dropped 2 bases and J dropped 4; count of bases not matched to a gene: 10. CDR1 and CDR2 (germline): SGHRS, YFSETQ. The CDR3 DNA reads as TGCGCCAGCAGCTTAGCCGTGACAGGGAGCCCAGATACGCAGTATTTT. Its protein is CASSLAVTGSPDTQYF.

V is TRBV14 and J is TRBJ2-2; D not certain. The V end lost 2 bases, the J end lost 7 bases, and 11 bases lay between the germline ends. Germline CDR1 is SGHDN and CDR2 is FVKESK. The CDR3 length is 14 residues. The CDR3 DNA sequence: TGTGCCAGCAGCCAATACGCGAGGTTCGGGGAGCTGTTTTTT. This codes for CASSQYARFGELFF.

This chain connects TRBV19 to TRBJ1-2; D is ambiguous. Germline CDR1 LNHDA, CDR2 SQIVND (reference sequence). V was trimmed by 1 base and J by 5 bases, leaving 11 bases between them. The length of the CDR3 is 14 residues. CDR3 sequence reads: CASSIVQTKYGYTF. For the CDR3, the DNA is TGTGCCAGTAGTATAGTACAGACCAAATATGGCTACACCTTC.

V and J are TRBV30 and TRBJ1-6; a possible D gene is TRBD1 (6 bases). V shed 4 bases and J shed 7 bases, with 14 bases lying between them. Germline V lookup: CDR1 GTSNPN, CDR2 SVGIG (reference sequence). The CDR3 has 14 residues. The CDR3: CAWNPGTRNSPLHF. DNA of the CDR3: TGTGCCTGGAATCCCGGGACACGGAATTCACCCCTCCACTTT.

J is TRBJ2-5 and V is TRBV2; 7 nucleotides match TRBD1. V lost 6 bases to trimming and J lost 0 bases; unmatched junction nucleotides: 4. The V gene's germline CDR1 is SNHLY and CDR2 FYNNEI. The CDR3 loop spans 14 amino acids. The CDR3 region has the DNA TGTGCCAGCAGGGGACAGCCGTACCAAGAGACCCAGTACTTC. This codes for CASRGQPYQETQYF.

The chain employs TRBV2 and TRBJ1-1; TRBD1 matches 9 bases. The V gene's germline CDR1 is SNHLY and CDR2 FYNNEI. CDR3 length: 15 residues. The junction had 5 bases not matched to a gene; V was cut back by 4 bases and J by 2 bases. CDR3 nucleotide sequence: TGTGCCAGCAGTGTTAGGGACAGGGCAAACACTGAAGCTTTCTTT. Its protein is CASSVRDRANTEAFF.

The chain links TRBV2 to TRBJ1-1; no clear D. The germline CDR1 and CDR2 sequences are SNHLY and FYNNEI. Trimming left V 8 bases short and J 0 bases short, with 10 bases between. There are 13 residues in the CDR3. The DNA for the CDR3 is TGTGCCAGCCTCCCGGGTTTGAACACTGAAGCTTTCTTT. Its protein product is CASLPGLNTEAFF.

The V gene is TRBV5-1, the J gene TRBJ1-1, with D possibly TRBD1 on 6 matching bases. With 0 bases removed from V and 6 bases from J, the gap between germline ends came to 12 bases. The CDR3 is made up of 14 amino acids. The germline CDR1 and CDR2 sequences are SGHRS and YFSETQ. The CDR3 region has the DNA TGCGCCAGCAGCTTGGTCCTTCAGGGGTCTGAAGCTTTCTTT. Its translation: CASSLVLQGSEAFF.

The V call is TRBV10-1, the J call TRBJ2-1; D is perhaps TRBD1 (6 bases). Germline lookup yields CDR1 WNHNN and CDR2 SYGVQD (reference sequence). V gave up 0 bases and J gave up 5 bases, with 11 bases separating them. This CDR3 is built from 15 residues. CDR3 nucleotides: TGCGCCAGCAGTGAGTCGACAGGTGAAAACAATGAGCAGTTCTTC. Amino acid sequence: CASSESTGENNEQFF.

The V gene is TRBV7-8, the J gene TRBJ1-3; the D gene is possibly TRBD1 (6 bases). The CDR3 runs to 16 residues. V lost 0 bases to trimming and J lost 5 bases, with 14 bases between them. Germline V gene data show CDR1 as SGHVS and CDR2 as FQNEAQ. The CDR3 nucleotides read TGTGCCAGCAGCTTAGCTTGGGGGCTCGTCAGAAACACCATATATTTT. It yields the protein CASSLAWGLVRNTIYF.

In its sample, this clone was seen once. V and J are TRBV29-1 and TRBJ2-7; D remains ambiguous. V shed 4 bases and J shed 0 bases, with 7 bases lying between them. Germline lookup yields CDR1 SQVTM and CDR2 ANQGSEA. The CDR3 length is 12 residues. CDR3 region: CSVATNSYEQYF. The CDR3 bases are TGCAGCGTTGCTACCAACTCCTACGAGCAGTACTTC.

J is TRBJ2-1 and V is TRBV6-1, with D perhaps matching TRBD2 (5 bases). With 0 bases removed from V and 6 bases from J, the gap between germline ends came to 18 bases. Germline V CDR1 and CDR2: MNHNS, SASEGT. This CDR3 contains 17 residues. CDR3 in amino acids: CASSEALWRLVGNEQFF. DNA of the CDR3: TGTGCCAGCAGTGAAGCGCTGTGGAGGTTGGTGGGCAATGAGCAGTTCTTC.

This clone showed up just once. V is TRBV3-1 (or the pseudogene TRBV3-2) and J is TRBJ1-3; D perhaps matches TRBD1 (6 bases). Germline assignment: CDR1 LGHDT and CDR2 YNNKEL (reference sequence). V gave up 4 bases and J gave up 7 bases, with 11 bases separating them. There are 13 residues in the CDR3. DNA of the CDR3: TGTGCCAGCAGCCCCAACAGGGCTAACACCATATATTTT. Translating gives CASSPNRANTIYF.

The genes are TRBV28 and TRBJ1-2; maybe TRBD1 (5 bases). Trimming cost V 3 bases and J 5 bases, with 13 bases left between them. There are 14 residues in the CDR3. Looked up from germline, CDR1 is MDHEN and CDR2 is SYDVKM. CDR3 protein: CASSFPGIKYGYTF. The CDR3 DNA reads as TGTGCCAGCAGTTTCCCAGGGATAAAATATGGCTACACCTTC.

This chain connects TRBV2 to TRBJ2-6; TRBD1 agrees at 9 bases. Germline V gene data show CDR1 as SNHLY and CDR2 as FYNNEI. This CDR3 comprises 17 residues. Trimming took 8 bases from V and 2 from J; bases not matched to a gene: 10. CDR3: CASRPGQGRTGANVLTF. The CDR3 DNA is TGTGCCAGCCGCCCGGGACAGGGAAGGACTGGGGCCAACGTCCTGACTTTC.

V and J are TRBV28 and TRBJ1-4; tentatively, D is TRBD1 (6 bases). The CDR3 is 14 amino acids. Trimming stripped 3 bases from V and 7 bases from J, with 12 bases between. Germline CDR1 reads MDHEN; CDR2 reads SYDVKM. The CDR3 coding sequence is TGTGCCAGCAGTTTTGGGGGGGCGCGTGAAAAACTGTTTTTT. The encoded protein is CASSFGGAREKLFF.

CDR3 nucleotide sequence: TGTGCCAGCAGCCTCACCCCAACAGGATCGGATTCACCCCTCCACTTT. Protein sequence: CASSLTPTGSDSPLHF. The chain couples TRBV21-1 to TRBJ1-6; the D call of TRBD1 is as the table states it, not checked on the DNA. TRBV21-1 is classified as a pseudogene. This CDR3 comprises 16 residues.

This rearrangement joins TRBV7-9 to TRBJ1-6; D might be TRBD1 (5 bases). This CDR3 contains 14 residues. V lost 4 bases and J lost 10, with 14 bases in between. CDR1 is SEHNR, CDR2 FQNEAQ, per germline (reference sequence). The CDR3 DNA reads TGTGCCAGCAGCTGGGGGGGGTACCAGTCACCCCTCCACTTT. It codes for CASSWGGYQSPLHF.

The chain links TRBV5-1 to TRBJ2-7, with TRBD1 matching over 10 bases. V shed 4 bases, J shed 6 bases, and the junction held 13 bases outside the gene matches. Germline V lookup: CDR1 SGHRS, CDR2 YFSETQ. The CDR3 runs 16 residues. CDR3 loop: CASSASSGQGSLEQYF. DNA for the CDR3: TGCGCCAGCAGCGCGTCATCGGGACAGGGGTCTCTCGAGCAGTACTTC.

V gene TRBV19 combines with J gene TRBJ1-5; 12 positions agree with TRBD1. Trimming took 10 bases from V and 3 from J; bases not matched to a gene: 10. This CDR3 has 16 amino acids. CDR1 LNHDA and CDR2 SQIVND come from the germline V gene (reference sequence). The DNA for the CDR3 is TGTGCCACCACCACAGGGACAGGGGGCTTCAATCAGCCCCAGCATTTT. Its protein is CATTTGTGGFNQPQHF.

V is TRBV18 and J is TRBJ2-5; 8 nucleotides agree with TRBD2. The CDR3 contains 16 residues. Germline CDR1 and CDR2: KGHSH and LQKENI. The V segment lost 0 bases and the J segment 2 bases; nucleotides outside the gene matches: 5. The CDR3 protein is CASSPPRGAGQETQYF. DNA of the CDR3: TGTGCCAGCTCACCACCGCGGGGGGCCGGTCAAGAGACCCAGTACTTC.